One sample yielded the 20 T cell receptor beta chains listed below, sequenced in a study of CD8+CD57+ T cells in acquired aplastic anemia. CDR3 and TCR beta VDJ profiling relied on a genomic DNA template. TCRdb recomputed calls from the reads with MiXCR, one row per CDR3 protein. There are 150,000 to 200,000 distinct CDR3 sequences in the sample; roughly 43% occur only once, and roughly 1.1% lies in the top ten. By flow cytometry, patients selected for sequencing had shown an expansion of CD8+CD57+ cells. The specimen sequenced was sorted CD4+, CD8+, or CD8+CD57+ T cells (not recorded which) from PBMCs. The source of these receptors is a human donor with aplastic anemia.

The V gene is TRBV18, the J gene TRBJ1-1, with 10 bases that match TRBD1. This CDR3 region has 17 residues. CDR1 is KGHSH and CDR2 is LQKENI in the germline V gene. V shed 3 bases and J 5 bases; nucleotides not matched to a gene: 12. CDR3 loop: CASSPGTGASLRTEAFF. The CDR3 nucleotides are TGTGCCAGCTCACCTGGGACAGGGGCGTCGCTCAGAACTGAAGCTTTCTTT.

On this clonotype itself: One end of the junction varies from germline; a read error may be responsible. The V and J genes are TRBV4-1 and TRBJ1-6, with TRBD1 identical over 7 bases. The CDR3 extends over 15 amino acids. Germline V gene data show CDR1 as MGHRA and CDR2 as YSYEKL. This CDR3 reads CASSLEGAFYSPLHF. The DNA of the CDR3 is TGTGCCAGCAGTTTGGAGGGGGCGTTTTATTCACCCCTCCACTTT.

The chain joins TRBV2 to TRBJ1-4, with D perhaps matching TRBD1 (6 bases). V was cut by 8 bases and J by 5 bases, with 15 bases left in between. This CDR3 region has 14 residues. Per germline, CDR1 SNHLY and CDR2 FYNNEI. The chain's CDR3 is CASGNGQGNEKLFF. The CDR3 DNA is TGTGCCAGCGGGAACGGGCAGGGGAATGAAAAACTGTTTTTT.

The chain combines TRBV5-1 with TRBJ2-3; 9 bases map to TRBD1. V was pared by 3 bases and J by 5 bases, with 4 bases of the junction left unmatched. This CDR3 spans 14 amino acids. In germline, CDR1 is SGHRS, CDR2 YFSETQ. Here the CDR3 DNA reads TGCGCCAGCAGCTGGGACAGGGCGGAAGATACGCAGTATTTT. This translates into CASSWDRAEDTQYF.

Many counts were recorded for this clonotype. V is TRBV2 and J is TRBJ1-1; 7 nucleotides align to TRBD1. Germline V gives CDR1 SNHLY, CDR2 FYNNEI. The CDR3 totals 15 residues. Trimming took 7 bases from V and 0 from J; bases not matched to a gene: 8. The CDR3 bases are TGTGCCAGCACCAGGGACAGCTATATGAACACTGAAGCTTTCTTT. Translating it yields CASTRDSYMNTEAFF.

The chain links TRBV29-1 to TRBJ2-5, with 15 bases fitting TRBD2. Germline trimming cut 6 bases from V and 2 bases from J; bases unmatched to any gene: 7. Germline CDR1 is SQVTM and CDR2 is ANQGSEA. The CDR3 length is 16 residues. This chain's CDR3 is CSVGGLAGGIQETQYF. As DNA, the CDR3 is TGCAGCGTAGGCGGACTAGCGGGAGGGATACAAGAGACCCAGTACTTC.

As concerns this clonotype: Given the absence of the conserved phenylalanine or tryptophan at the CDR3 end, a read error is likely. It is unclear where the CDR3 begins or ends on the DNA, so no DNA is shown, and the CDR3 is as TCRdb lists it. The genes are TRBV19 and TRBJ2-7; TRBD2 is taken as the D call from the table, unchecked against the DNA. Germline-derived CDR1 and CDR2 are LNHDA and SQIVND (reference sequence). The CDR3 has 8 amino acids, counting both end residues. The CDR3 here is CASSVTSG.

This clonotype was counted between two and nine times. V is TRBV2 and J is TRBJ1-1; TRBD1 matches 7 bases. This CDR3 has 13 residues. Germline-derived CDR1 and CDR2 are SNHLY and FYNNEI. The V segment lost 4 bases and the J segment 1 base; nucleotides outside the gene matches: 0. CDR3 in DNA: TGTGCCAGCAGTGGGGACAGGAACACTGAAGCTTTCTTT. Amino acid sequence: CASSGDRNTEAFF.

This clonotype occurred many times. The rearrangement uses TRBV5-1 and TRBJ2-3, with TRBD2 identical over 8 bases. This CDR3 is built from 14 residues. V shed 4 bases and J 2 bases; nucleotides not matched to a gene: 3. Germline CDR1 is SGHRS and CDR2 is YFSETQ. The CDR3 sequence is CASSTGGATDTQYF. The DNA of the CDR3 is TGCGCCAGCAGCACCGGGGGGGCCACAGATACGCAGTATTTT.

The V call is TRBV2, the J call TRBJ1-2; D not certain. The CDR3 contains 12 residues. The V and J ends lost 0 bases and 8 bases respectively, with 7 bases between them. Germline V CDR1 and CDR2: SNHLY, FYNNEI. This CDR3 reads CASSEAPGGYTF. CDR3 sequence (DNA): TGTGCCAGCAGTGAAGCCCCCGGCGGCTACACCTTC.

This clonotype has a count of ten or more. The chain couples TRBV5-6 to TRBJ1-2, with a tentative D call TRBD1 (5 bases). The CDR3 spans 15 residues. Germline loops: CDR1 SGHDT, CDR2 YYEEEE. Trimming stripped 7 bases from V and 1 base from J, with 17 bases between. The CDR3 loop is CASEIRDPFNYGYTF. The CDR3 nucleotides read TGTGCCAGCGAAATCAGGGACCCTTTTAACTATGGCTACACCTTC.

This clonotype was recorded at least ten times. The rearrangement joins TRBV29-1 to TRBJ1-2; D remains unclear. Deletions cut 0 bases from V and 8 bases from J, with 10 bases between. Looked up from germline, CDR1 is SQVTM and CDR2 is ANQGSEA. This CDR3 contains 12 residues. The CDR3 sequence is CSVEENHRGYTF. In DNA, the CDR3 is TGCAGCGTTGAAGAAAACCATCGGGGCTACACCTTC.

This clonotype has a handful of counts. The CDR3 DNA sequence: TGTGCCAGCAACTCCCTGGGGGGGATAAATCAGCCCCAGCATTTT. Translated, it gives CASNSLGGINQPQHF. The V gene is TRBV5-8, the J gene TRBJ1-5; the D gene is possibly TRBD1 (5 bases). V was trimmed by 6 bases and J by 4 bases, leaving 17 bases between them. The length of the CDR3 is 15 residues. CDR1 and CDR2 from the germline V gene are SGHTS and YDEGEE.

J is TRBJ2-7 and V is TRBV6-1; 13 positions agree with TRBD2. The V and J ends lost 4 bases and 3 bases, in that order; junction bases with no gene match: 3. CDR3 length: 15 amino acids. CDR1 and CDR2 from the germline V gene are MNHNS and SASEGT. The CDR3 loop is CASSATSGGSYEQYF. The CDR3 DNA is TGTGCCAGCAGTGCGACTAGCGGGGGGAGCTACGAGCAGTACTTC.

This clonotype was detected only a few times. The CDR3 sequence: CASSQGTGYSGNTIYF. CDR3 DNA: TGTGCCAGCAGCCAAGGGACAGGCTACTCTGGAAACACCATATATTTT. The J gene is TRBJ1-3, the V gene TRBV3-1, with 7 bases fitting TRBD1. The CDR3 contains 16 residues. Germline trimming cut 1 base from V and 0 bases from J; bases unmatched to any gene: 3. Germline V lookup: CDR1 LGHDT, CDR2 YNNKEL (reference sequence).

In this sample, this clonotype turned up a few times. The chain employs TRBV3-1 and TRBJ1-2, with 10 bases matching TRBD1. Per the germline V gene, CDR1 is LGHDT and CDR2 is YNNKEL (reference sequence). There are 13 residues in the CDR3. The V gene end was trimmed by 6 bases and the J gene end by 8 bases; junction bases not matched to a gene: 6. The CDR3 spells CASRSGDRGGYTF. Here the CDR3 DNA reads TGTGCCAGCAGATCGGGGGACAGGGGAGGCTACACCTTC.

This clonotype came up many times. V and J are TRBV11-2 and TRBJ2-7; D possibly corresponds to TRBD2 (5 bases). The CDR3 runs 14 residues. The germline CDR1 and CDR2 sequences are SGHAT and FQNNGV. The V and J ends lost 10 bases and 5 bases respectively, with 21 bases between them. Written as DNA, the CDR3 is TGTGCCACCCACCAACTAGGCTTCGTCGACGAGCAGTACTTC. Its translation is CATHQLGFVDEQYF.

CDR3 residues: CASSQGFYGYTF. CDR3 nucleotides: TGTGCCAGCAGCCAGGGGTTCTATGGCTACACCTTC. The V gene is TRBV25-1, the J gene TRBJ1-2, with D perhaps matching TRBD1 (6 bases). The length of the CDR3 is 12 residues. Germline V lookup: CDR1 MGHDK, CDR2 SYGVNS. V lost 6 bases and J 4 bases, leaving 9 bases between the germline ends.

At least ten counts were recorded for this clonotype. This sequence joins TRBV19 and TRBJ2-5; no definite D call. Per germline, CDR1 LNHDA and CDR2 SQIVND (reference sequence). V gave up 1 base and J gave up 4 bases, with 16 bases separating them. This CDR3 has 16 residues. The CDR3 sequence is CASSIGVGLGRETQYF. The DNA for the CDR3 is TGTGCCAGTAGTATAGGTGTAGGCCTTGGGCGAGAGACCCAGTACTTC.

V is TRBV18 and J is TRBJ2-1; D is possibly TRBD1 (5 bases). Germline V gene sequence: CDR1 KGHSH, CDR2 LQKENI. The CDR3 has 12 amino acids. V was cut by 2 bases and J by 10 bases, with 9 bases left in between. For the CDR3, the DNA is TGTGCCAGCTCACCAACAGGTAGGGAGCAGTTCTTC. Encoded protein: CASSPTGREQFF.